The TCR beta chain under discussion was sequenced for a study of T cell responses to AZD1222 COVID-19 vaccine. Study-wide findings and caveats: Sampling that yielded the repertoires occurred only after the peak T cell response. Seropositive at baseline were only a handful of AZD1222 recipients. An increase in Spike-specific TCR breadth and depth was observed after two AZD1222 doses.

This clone was detected only once. Its cognate antigen is unknown. CDR1 and CDR2 from the germline V gene are MNHEY and SMNVEV (reference sequence). The CDR3 covers 14 residues. The ends were cut back, 5 bases at V and 5 bases at J, with 15 bases in the middle. Using immunoSEQ multiplex PCR, the repertoire was profiled, and TCRdb retains in-frame clones only, with some absent. The table records around 150,000 clones, 80% to 95% of them present only once. This TCR came from an adult who received the AZD1222 COVID-19 vaccine. The genes are TRBV27 and TRBJ1-2; tentative D call: TRBD1 (6 bases). The sequenced sample was peripheral blood, obtained 28 days after the second AZD1222 dose. The CDR3 loop is CASSQPDSLYGYTF. As DNA, the CDR3 is TGTGCCAGCAGTCAGCCGGACAGCCTATATGGCTACACCTTC.